Shown below are 23 T cell receptor beta chains from a single sample sequenced in a study of OX40 agonist ivuxolimab in advanced cancers. Some clones are missing from TCRdb's copy, which holds only in-frame ones; the method was immunoSEQ multiplex PCR. The table records fewer than 65,000 clones, around 93% of them present only once. This specimen consisted of CD4+ or CD8+ T cells sorted from blood, obtained in a trial of the OX40 agonist ivuxolimab. The receptor source for this set is an adult with an advanced solid tumor such as melanoma, head and neck, liver or kidney cancer.

This chain connects TRBV5-5 to TRBJ2-3; tentatively, D is TRBD2 (6 bases). Germline CDR1 reads SGHKS; CDR2 reads YYEKEE (reference sequence). Trimming cost V 0 bases and J 3 bases, with 11 bases left between them. The CDR3 consists of 15 residues. CDR3 DNA: TGTGCCAGCAGCTTGGTCCCAGGGAGGACAGATACGCAGTATTTT. Encoded protein: CASSLVPGRTDTQYF.

CDR3: CASSRTGGNQPQHF. In nucleotides, the CDR3 is TGCGCCAGCAGCAGAACAGGGGGGAATCAGCCCCAGCATTTT. V usage is TRBV5-1 and J usage is TRBJ1-5, with 8 bases matching TRBD1. In germline, CDR1 is SGHRS, CDR2 YFSETQ. Trimming took 4 bases from V and 4 from J; bases not matched to a gene: 4. The length of the CDR3 is 14 residues.

This chain links TRBV6-5 with TRBJ2-7, with TRBD1 as a possible D gene (6 bases). The CDR3 runs to 15 residues. Trimming left V 5 bases short and J 4 bases short, with 18 bases between. Germline V gene sequence: CDR1 MNHEY, CDR2 SVGAGI. The CDR3 sequence is CASSLNPTGSYEQYF. CDR3 DNA: TGTGCCAGCAGTCTGAATCCTACAGGGAGTTACGAGCAGTACTTC.

This clone was picked up one time. In nucleotides, the CDR3 is TGTGCCAGCAGTCACAGGATCTCCTACGAGCAGTACTTC. Translation gives CASSHRISYEQYF. The rearrangement joins TRBV27 to TRBJ2-7, with D perhaps TRBD1 (5 bases). Trimming took off 5 bases at V and 0 bases at J, with 8 bases between the two ends. Germline CDR1 and CDR2: MNHEY and SMNVEV (reference sequence). The CDR3 length is 13 residues.

This chain uses TRBV25-1 with TRBJ2-1; TRBD2 agrees at 9 bases. Germline V lookup: CDR1 MGHDK, CDR2 SYGVNS. This CDR3 is built from 18 residues. V lost 0 bases, J lost 4 bases, and 10 bases stayed unmatched. The CDR3 sequence: CASSEYGGLAATYNEQFF. The CDR3 coding sequence is TGTGCCAGCAGTGAATATGGGGGACTAGCAGCTACTTACAATGAGCAGTTCTTC. The entire variable domain, with the rest obtained from reference TRBV25-1 and TRBJ2-1, is as follows: EADIYQTPRYLVIGTGKKITLECSQTMGHDKMYWYQQDPGMELHLIHYSYGVNSTEKGDLSSESTVSRIRTEHFPLTLESARPSHTSQYLCASSEYGGLAATYNEQFFGPGTRLTVL.

The chain recombines TRBV9 with TRBJ1-1; D possibly corresponds to TRBD1 (5 bases). The CDR3 loop spans 16 amino acids. Germline CDR1 reads SGDLS; CDR2 reads YYNGEE. The ends were cut back, 4 bases at V and 6 bases at J, with 22 bases in the middle. The CDR3, as DNA: TGTGCCAGCAGCTCTAAGAGAGGAGGCAGGGCCTCTGAAGCTTTCTTT. Protein sequence: CASSSKRGGRASEAFF.

This clone has just a few counts. The chain links TRBV4-3 to TRBJ2-1; 9 bases map to TRBD2. The CDR3 totals 18 residues. Germline V gives CDR1 LGHNA, CDR2 YSLEER. V lost 2 bases to trimming and J lost 0 bases; unmatched junction nucleotides: 8. CDR3 nucleotides: TGCGCCAGCAGCCAATTCTTAGCGGGAGAAAGCTCCTACAATGAGCAGTTCTTC. Encoded protein: CASSQFLAGESSYNEQFF.

The CDR3 sequence: CASSHDTIGTGEQFF. The CDR3 region has the DNA TGTGCCAGCAGCCACGACACTATAGGGACCGGTGAGCAGTTCTTC. This rearrangement joins TRBV11-2 to TRBJ2-1, with D perhaps TRBD1 or TRBD2 (5 bases each). Germline CDR1 and CDR2: SGHAT and FQNNGV. CDR3 length: 15 residues. V lost 5 bases, J lost 9 bases, and 20 bases lay in between.

The chain employs TRBV5-6 and TRBJ2-1, with TRBD2 matching 7 bases. V shed 0 bases, J shed 6 bases, and the junction held 0 bases outside the gene matches. CDR3 size: 13 residues. CDR1 SGHDT and CDR2 YYEEEE come from the germline V gene. As DNA, the CDR3 is TGTGCCAGCAGCTTGGCGGGGGGCAATGAGCAGTTCTTC. Translated, it gives CASSLAGGNEQFF. The full variable domain, in which reference TRBV5-6 and TRBJ2-1 provide the parts outside the CDR3, is DAGVTQSPTHLIKTRGQQVTLRCSPKSGHDTVSWYQQALGQGPQFIFQYYEEEERQRGNFPDRFSGHQFPNYSSELNVNALLLGDSALYLCASSLAGGNEQFFGPGTRLTVL.

The gene calls are TRBV7-9 and TRBJ2-1; 9 positions agree with TRBD2. The CDR3 consists of 16 residues. From germline, CDR1 is SEHNR and CDR2 FQNEAQ (reference sequence). V trimming: 5 bases; J trimming: 4 bases; junction bases outside the gene matches: 9. CDR3 sequence (DNA): TGTGCCAGCAGCCCACCCAGCGGGAGGAGGTACAATGAGCAGTTCTTC. Amino acids: CASSPPSGRRYNEQFF. The whole variable domain, remainder taken from reference TRBV7-9 and TRBJ2-1, is DTGVSQNPRHKITKRGQNVTFRCDPISEHNRLYWYRQTLGQGPEFLTYFQNEAQLEKSRLLSDRFSAERPKGSFSTLEIQRTEQGDSAMYLCASSPPSGRRYNEQFFGPGTRLTVL.

The gene calls are TRBV5-5 and TRBJ1-3; TRBD1 agrees at 8 bases. With 4 bases clipped from V and 0 bases from J, the junction kept 6 bases outside the gene matches. Germline CDR1 reads SGHKS; CDR2 reads YYEKEE (reference sequence). The CDR3 runs to 16 residues. CDR3 nucleotide sequence: TGTGCCAGCAGCGGGAGAACAGGGGGCTCTGGAAACACCATATATTTT. Translation: CASSGRTGGSGNTIYF.

The chain recombines TRBV19 with TRBJ2-7; D might be TRBD2 (5 bases). The CDR3 runs to 14 residues. CDR1 is LNHDA, CDR2 SQIVND, per germline (reference sequence). The ends were cut back, 1 base at V and 2 bases at J, with 9 bases in the middle. The CDR3 sequence is CASSIGRAAYEQYF. The CDR3 region has the DNA TGTGCCAGTAGTATAGGGCGGGCCGCCTACGAGCAGTACTTC.

V gene TRBV5-6 combines with J gene TRBJ2-7; D gene unclear. V was pared by 2 bases and J by 0 bases, with 0 bases between. This CDR3 region has 11 residues. The germline gives CDR1 SGHDT, CDR2 YYEEEE. Here the CDR3 reads CASSFSYEQYF. The CDR3 DNA is TGTGCCAGCAGCTTCTCCTACGAGCAGTACTTC.

The chain couples TRBV19 to TRBJ2-7; D perhaps matches TRBD2 (6 bases). Trimming cost V 5 bases and J 4 bases, with 15 bases left between them. The CDR3 length is 14 residues. The germline V gene encodes CDR1 LNHDA and CDR2 SQIVND (reference sequence). CDR3: CASSGTGTFYEQYF. The DNA of the CDR3 is TGTGCCAGTAGTGGTACCGGGACTTTTTACGAGCAGTACTTC.

The chain couples TRBV7-9 to TRBJ2-1, with a weak D call TRBD2 (6 bases). Trimming pared 5 bases from V and 5 bases from J, leaving 16 bases between. Germline CDR1 is SEHNR and CDR2 is FQNEAQ (reference sequence). This CDR3 region has 15 residues. CDR3 sequence reads: CASSPRGFGDNEQFF. For the CDR3, the DNA is TGTGCCAGCAGCCCTCGGGGGTTTGGGGACAATGAGCAGTTCTTC.

The chain links TRBV4-2 to TRBJ2-1, with 7 bases identical to TRBD2. V lost 2 bases, J lost 6 bases, and 7 bases stayed unmatched. CDR3 length: 15 residues. Per germline, CDR1 LGHNA and CDR2 YNFKEQ. CDR3 residues: CASSQSSGIPNEQFF. The DNA of the CDR3 is TGTGCCAGCAGCCAATCCAGCGGGATCCCCAATGAGCAGTTCTTC.

The chain combines TRBV14 with TRBJ2-7; TRBD1 is a possible D gene (5 bases). This CDR3 region has 13 residues. V lost 4 bases and J lost 3, with 10 bases in between. CDR1 is SGHDN, CDR2 FVKESK, per germline. In nucleotides, the CDR3 is TGTGCCAGCAGCCCATTGGGGCACTACGAGCAGTACTTC. It translates to CASSPLGHYEQYF. Together with reference TRBV14 and TRBJ2-7, the CDR3 gives the full variable domain: EAGVTQFPSHSVIEKGQTVTLRCDPISGHDNLYWYRRVMGKEIKFLLHFVKESKQDESGMPNNRFLAERTGGTYSTLKVQPAELEDSGVYFCASSPLGHYEQYFGPGTRLTVT.

The rearrangement joins TRBV19 to TRBJ1-1, with TRBD1 as a possible D gene (5 bases). Germline V gene data show CDR1 as LNHDA and CDR2 as SQIVND (reference sequence). The CDR3 has 10 amino acids. V gave up 8 bases and J gave up 7 bases, with 8 bases separating them. CDR3 sequence (DNA): TGTGCCAGTGGGGACCTTGAAGCTTTCTTT. Amino acids: CASGDLEAFF.

The J gene is TRBJ2-3, the V gene TRBV5-6; no firm D call. V was trimmed by 3 bases and J by 3 bases, leaving 11 bases between them. This CDR3 contains 14 residues. Germline V CDR1 and CDR2: SGHDT, YYEEEE. The CDR3 DNA reads as TGTGCCAGCAGCTCCCATTCATTAACAGATACGCAGTATTTT. This translates into CASSSHSLTDTQYF.

This clone has just one count. V gene TRBV6-1 combines with J gene TRBJ1-5; unclear D gene. The CDR3 length is 16 residues. The germline CDR1 and CDR2 sequences are MNHNS and SASEGT. Trimming stripped 1 base from V and 9 bases from J, with 19 bases between. In DNA, the CDR3 is TGTGCCAGCAGTGAAGGAAGTTCGGCCCCACCACCGCCCCAGCATTTT. Its protein product is CASSEGSSAPPPPQHF.

The chain uses TRBV11-2 and TRBJ2-7; no reliable D call. Trimming took 4 bases from V and 3 from J, leaving 16 bases between them. The CDR3 length is 15 residues. Germline loops: CDR1 SGHAT, CDR2 FQNNGV. Written as DNA, the CDR3 is TGTGCCAGCAGCTCTCGCCGCTCAGTTCTCTACGAGCAGTACTTC. It is translated as CASSSRRSVLYEQYF.

The chain uses TRBV4-1 and TRBJ2-5; 11 positions match TRBD2. The CDR3 contains 17 residues. The trim removed 4 bases at V and 1 base at J, leaving 8 bases unmatched. Germline CDR1 MGHRA, CDR2 YSYEKL. The CDR3 region is CASSPLSGTSGQETQYF. Here the CDR3 DNA reads TGCGCCAGCAGCCCCTTGTCCGGGACTAGCGGCCAAGAGACCCAGTACTTC.

The chain employs TRBV4-3 and TRBJ1-1, with 9 bases matching TRBD1. The junction had 15 bases not matched to a gene; V was cut back by 0 bases and J by 7 bases. CDR3 length equals 18 residues. Germline-derived CDR1 and CDR2 are LGHNA and YSLEER. CDR3: CASSQDIFVRQGVFEAFF. CDR3 nucleotides: TGCGCCAGCAGCCAAGATATCTTTGTGCGACAGGGGGTGTTTGAAGCTTTCTTT.